This entry describes one T cell receptor (beta chain). What it binds is not known. The CDR3 is made up of 15 amino acids. Trimming removed 4 bases from V and 2 bases from J, with 10 bases in between. CDR1 is SGHTS, CDR2 YDEGEE, per germline. These data are taken from a study of CD4 T cells in relation to SARS-CoV-2 and coronaviruses. Study information: After roughly 9 days of antigen culture, PBMC TCR beta CDR3s were sequenced.

Sequencing used immunoSEQ multiplex PCR; TCRdb keeps in-frame clones, though not all of them. The table lists about 36,000 clones, about 80% of them singletons. Sequenced sample: naive CD4+ T cells from PBMCs, cultured in vitro. The subset was: naive CD4+ T cells isolated by negative enrichment. This TCR came from an adult with COVID-19. The chain couples TRBV5-8 to TRBJ2-6; D unclear. CDR3 protein: CASSPLVPGANVLTF. CDR3 nucleotide sequence: TGTGCCAGCAGCCCACTCGTCCCTGGGGCCAACGTCCTGACTTTC. The variable domain in full, completed from reference TRBV5-8 and TRBJ2-6, reads EAGVTQSPTHLIKTRGQQATLRCSPISGHTSVYWYQQALGLGLQFLLWYDEGEERNRGNFPPRFSGRQFPNYSSELNVNALELEDSALYLCASSPLVPGANVLTFGAGSRLTVL.